This T cell receptor beta chain was found in a study of blood T cell repertoires in COVID-19. Original processing notes: Quantification of nucleated cells was approximated via reference gene primer amplification. Sequencing used immunoSEQ multiplex PCR; TCRdb keeps in-frame clones, though not all of them. That table gives V, J and clone size, and the DNA gave D and trimming. This table holds fewer than 250,000 clones, less than 90% found once. CDR1 is SGHTA, CDR2 FQGTGA, per germline. V was pared by 5 bases and J by 0 bases, with 7 bases of the junction left unmatched. The CDR3 is made up of 16 amino acids.

This clonotype was obtained from a man under 40 with active or convalescent COVID-19. Sequencing was done on a sample of peripheral blood. The rearrangement uses TRBV7-3 and TRBJ2-3; 8 nucleotides agree with TRBD2. Written as DNA, the CDR3 is TGTGCCAGCAGCCCTCAAGCGGGAGCCAGCACAGATACGCAGTATTTT. Translating it yields CASSPQAGASTDTQYF.